This is a list of T cell receptor beta chains from one sample in a study of regulatory T cells in long-lasting Graves disease. TCRdb reprocessed the multiplex PCR reads with MiXCR, giving one entry per CDR3 protein. The sample consists of around 460,000 distinct CDR3 sequences, about 15% of them appearing once. The sample was also reused in another study, on T cells in Graves' hyperthyroidism and ophthalmopathy.

The sample was peripheral blood mononuclear cells (PBMCs), taken at new diagnosis, from a patient treated with antithyroid drugs. The receptors originated from a woman between 50 and 59 years old with Graves disease. The CDR3 runs from the conserved cysteine through the conserved F or W. A D gene is named only where the DNA matches it firmly. Clone size is shown for a subset of rows, as once, few, many or a class of expanded clone.

v_call	j_call	d_call	clone_size	cdr3_nt	cdr3_aa
TRBV2	TRBJ2-2	TRBD2	NA	TGTGCCAGCATTCTAGCGGGAGCCGGGGAGCTGTTTTTT	CASILAGAGELFF
TRBV7-9	TRBJ2-2	NA	many	TGTGCCAGCAGCTCCCGGGCCACTAACACCGGGGAGCTGTTTTTT	CASSSRATNTGELFF
TRBV20-1	TRBJ2-1	NA	many	TGCAGTGCTAGAGTCGGGGGAGGTCCCAACAATGAGCAGTTCTTC	CSARVGGGPNNEQFF
TRBV5-4	TRBJ2-1	NA	NA	TGTGCCAGCAGCTTCGGGGACGGGGGGCTCGATGAGCAGTTCTTC	CASSFGDGGLDEQFF
TRBV2	TRBJ1-2	TRBD1	many	TGTGCCAGCAATGGCGGACAGGGTGGCTATGGCTACACCTTC	CASNGGQGGYGYTF
TRBV2	TRBJ1-1	NA	many	TGTGCCAGCAGTGAATCGGGGGCCATTAGGACTGAAGCTTTCTTT	CASSESGAIRTEAFF
TRBV10-3	TRBJ1-3	NA	many	TGTGCCATCAGTGGCTGGCAAAGCTCTGGAAACACCATATATTTT	CAISGWQSSGNTIYF
TRBV20-1	TRBJ2-5	TRBD2	few	TGCAGTGCTGGTGCTCAATCGGGGACTAGCGGGAGGCGGGAGACCCAGTACTTC	CSAGAQSGTSGRRETQYF
TRBV18	TRBJ2-2	NA	many	TGTGCCAGCTCACCACCGGAAGGCGCCGGGGAGCTGTTTTTT	CASSPPEGAGELFF
TRBV19	TRBJ2-2	TRBD2	few	TGTGCCAGTAATCCCGGGACTAGCCTGGCCGGGGAGCTGTTTTTT	CASNPGTSLAGELFF
TRBV13	TRBJ2-1	TRBD2	many	TGTGCCAGCAGCCCGCGGACTAGGCCCTACGGTGAGCAGTTCTTC	CASSPRTRPYGEQFF
TRBV28	TRBJ2-1	TRBD2	NA	TGTGCCAGCAGTACGACTAGCGGGACAGTTGAGCAGTTCTTC	CASSTTSGTVEQFF
TRBV7-2	TRBJ2-3	TRBD2	few	TGTGCCAGCAGCTTAAGGGTAGCGGGAGTTACCGCAGATACGCAGTATTTT	CASSLRVAGVTADTQYF
TRBV5-1	TRBJ2-1	TRBD2	many	TGCGCCAGCAGCTCTGGGACTAGCGGCCTCAATGAGCAGTTCTTC	CASSSGTSGLNEQFF
TRBV13	TRBJ2-1	NA	many	TGTGCCAGCAGCTTAGTTATCGGGAGTTACAATGAGCAGTTCTTC	CASSLVIGSYNEQFF
TRBV28	TRBJ2-1	TRBD2	many	TGTGCCAGCGTAACCACGTCTAGCGGGACCAATGAGCAGTTCTTC	CASVTTSSGTNEQFF
TRBV12-3/TRBV12-4	TRBJ1-1	NA	NA	TGTGCCAGCAGTTTAAGGGCAGCGCCGAACACTGAAGCTTTCTTT	CASSLRAAPNTEAFF
TRBV7-9	TRBJ1-4	NA	once	TGTGCCAGCAGCTTAAAATTTGCAACTAATGAAAAACTGTTTTTT	CASSLKFATNEKLFF
TRBV7-9	TRBJ1-1	NA	many	TGTGCCAGCAGCCCTAACCCGGGGGGCCCACTGAACACTGAAGCTTTCTTT	CASSPNPGGPLNTEAFF
TRBV2	TRBJ2-3	NA	many	TGTGCCAGCAGTGAAATGGAGACAGGCACAGATACGCAGTATTTT	CASSEMETGTDTQYF
TRBV24-1	TRBJ2-1	TRBD2	many	TGTGCCACCAGTGATCCTAGCGGGAGGGCCTACAATGAGCAGTTCTTC	CATSDPSGRAYNEQFF
TRBV3-1	TRBJ2-5	NA	many	TGTGCCAGCAGCCAAGACGGTAGCGTACAAGAGACCCAGTACTTC	CASSQDGSVQETQYF
TRBV9	TRBJ2-1	NA	few	TGTGCCAGCAGCCCCCCTCGGCCTAGCGTCGGTGGCAATGAGCAGTTCTTC	CASSPPRPSVGGNEQFF
TRBV20-1	TRBJ2-2	TRBD2	NA	TGCAGTGCTAGATGGGGTAGCGGGAGGGAAGCCGGGGAGCTGTTTTTT	CSARWGSGREAGELFF
TRBV4-1	TRBJ1-1	NA	many	TGCGCCAGCAGCCAAGGACAGCTCATGAACACTGAAGCTTTCTTT	CASSQGQLMNTEAFF
TRBV18	TRBJ2-7	NA	few	TGTGCCAGCTCACCACCGCTCAGGGGGGCCTACGAGCAGTACTTC	CASSPPLRGAYEQYF
TRBV19	TRBJ2-5	TRBD1	NA	TGTGCCAGTAGTATAGGCGGACAGGGAGGAAGAGAGACCCAGTACTTC	CASSIGGQGGRETQYF
TRBV12-3/TRBV12-4	TRBJ1-1	NA	many	TGTGCCAGCAGTCTCCAGGTTGAAGCTTTCTTT	CASSLQVEAFF
TRBV20-1	TRBJ1-2	TRBD1	many	TGCAGTGCTAGGCCCCAGGGGGGCGTTGGCTACACCTTC	CSARPQGGVGYTF
TRBV18	TRBJ2-7	TRBD1	NA	TGTGCCAGCTCACCTCCCGACAGGGTCTACGAGCAGTACTTC	CASSPPDRVYEQYF
TRBV11-3	TRBJ2-3	NA	many	TGTGCCAGCAGCTTAGGGGACCGAGGCACAGATACGCAGTATTTT	CASSLGDRGTDTQYF
TRBV5-1	TRBJ2-1	TRBD2	few	TGCGCCAGCAGCTTGGCCACTAGCGGGAGAACCTCCTACAATGAGCAGTTCTTC	CASSLATSGRTSYNEQFF
TRBV6-1	TRBJ1-5	NA	many	TGTGCCAGCAGCGGCTCCGGGGCAGGCAATCAGCCCCAGCATTTT	CASSGSGAGNQPQHF
TRBV20-1	TRBJ2-7	TRBD2	few	TGCAGTGCAGCGAATCCGGGACTAGCTTCCTACGAGCAGTACTTC	CSAANPGLASYEQYF
TRBV20-1	TRBJ2-3	TRBD1	NA	TGCAGTGCTAGAGATTTCTGGACAGGGTCGACAGATACGCAGTATTTT	CSARDFWTGSTDTQYF
TRBV5-4	TRBJ2-3	TRBD1	few	TGTGCCAGCCGAGGGACAGACAACACAGATACGCAGTATTTT	CASRGTDNTDTQYF
TRBV7-3	TRBJ2-1	TRBD2	many	TGTGCCAGCAGCCTCAGACTAGCGGGAGGGCCAGATAATGAGCAGTTCTTC	CASSLRLAGGPDNEQFF
TRBV4-1	TRBJ1-1	NA	many	TGCGCCAGCAGCCAAGAACCGTCGGCCGAAGCTTTCTTT	CASSQEPSAEAFF
TRBV6-2/TRBV6-3	TRBJ1-4	NA	few	TGTGCCAGCAGGGAGAGGTGGAGGAATGAAAAACTGTTTTTT	CASRERWRNEKLFF
TRBV10-2	TRBJ2-3	TRBD2	NA	TGCGCCAGCAGTGTTAAGGGACTAGCTGTAGATACGCAGTATTTT	CASSVKGLAVDTQYF
TRBV9	TRBJ1-5	NA	few	TGTGCCAGCAGCCGGAGTAGGGGGGATGGTCAGCCCCAGCATTTT	CASSRSRGDGQPQHF
TRBV7-2	TRBJ1-1	NA	many	TGTGCCAGCAGCCCCCCGTGGGGGGCTGGTACCACTGAAGCTTTCTTT	CASSPPWGAGTTEAFF
TRBV12-3/TRBV12-4	TRBJ1-5	NA	many	TGTGCCAGCAGTACAGGGAGGCGGCAGCCCCAGCATTTT	CASSTGRRQPQHF
TRBV28	TRBJ2-5	TRBD2	NA	TGTGCCAGCAGTACAGAGGGGGGGGGACTAGCGGGAGAGACCCAGTACTTC	CASSTEGGGLAGETQYF
TRBV5-1	TRBJ2-3	TRBD2	NA	TGCGCCAGCAGCTTGGCCAGCGGGAGTGATACGCAGTATTTT	CASSLASGSDTQYF
TRBV10-3	TRBJ2-5	NA	NA	TGTGCCATCAGTGATAGCCGGGGTCCTATGGAGACCCAGTACTTC	CAISDSRGPMETQYF
TRBV12-3/TRBV12-4	TRBJ2-1	TRBD2	NA	TGTGCCAGCAGACCGGGACTAGCGGGAGGGTACAATGAGCAGTTCTTC	CASRPGLAGGYNEQFF
TRBV6-1	TRBJ2-5	NA	NA	TGTGCCAGCAGTCCTCAGCCACCGGGACATACGATCCTCGGGACCCAGTACTTC	CASSPQPPGHTILGTQYF
TRBV30	TRBJ2-5	NA	NA	TGTGCCTGGAGTCTAGACAGCCACAAAGAGACCCAGTACTTC	CAWSLDSHKETQYF
TRBV28	TRBJ1-1	NA	many	TGTGCCAGCAGTTTAAAGAAGGCTGAAGCTTTCTTT	CASSLKKAEAFF
TRBV9	TRBJ2-3	TRBD2	few	TGTGCCAGCAGCGTAGCGGGAGGATTAGATACGCAGTATTTT	CASSVAGGLDTQYF
TRBV24-1	TRBJ2-3	TRBD2	NA	TGTGCCACCAGTGATTCTCTAGGGACTAGCGGGAGCTCGACAGATACGCAGTATTTT	CATSDSLGTSGSSTDTQYF
TRBV28	TRBJ1-4	NA	many	TGTGCCAGCAGCGCCCACGGGGGCGCACGTGAAAAACTGTTTTTT	CASSAHGGAREKLFF
TRBV28	TRBJ2-7	TRBD2	many	TGTGCCAGCAGTTCCGGACTAGCCGACTCCTACGAGCAGTACTTC	CASSSGLADSYEQYF